These 17 T cell receptor beta chains were sequenced from one sample in a study of blood T cell repertoires in COVID-19. Some clones are missing from TCRdb's copy, which holds only in-frame ones; the method was immunoSEQ multiplex PCR. The sample includes under 200,000 clones, around nine tenths of them seen just once. The sample comprised peripheral blood. The receptors originated from a man aged 18 to 29 with active or convalescent COVID-19.

The V gene is TRBV18, the J gene TRBJ1-1; 7 nucleotides line up with TRBD1. Germline V gene sequence: CDR1 KGHSH, CDR2 LQKENI. With V trimmed by 5 bases and J by 4 bases, 1 base remained unmatched. The CDR3 sequence is 12 residues long. Written as DNA, the CDR3 is TGTGCCAGCTCAAGGGGGCCCACTGAAGCTTTCTTT. Translated: CASSRGPTEAFF. Combining the CDR3 with reference TRBV18 and TRBJ1-1 gives the whole variable domain NAGVMQNPRHLVRRRGQEARLRCSPMKGHSHVYWYRQLPEEGLKFMVYLQKENIIDESGMPKERFSAEFPKEGPSILRIQQVVRGDSAAYFCASSRGPTEAFFGQGTRLTVV.

The chain carries TRBV4-2 and TRBJ2-7; 9 nucleotides line up with TRBD1. Germline CDR1 reads LGHNA; CDR2 reads YNFKEQ. V shed 1 base, J shed 0 bases, and the junction held 4 bases outside the gene matches. This CDR3 has 16 residues. CDR3 protein: CASSQVTGGISYEQYF. The CDR3 bases are TGTGCCAGCAGCCAAGTGACAGGGGGAATCTCCTACGAGCAGTACTTC.

The chain is built from TRBV18 and TRBJ1-3; D is possibly TRBD1 (6 bases). Germline CDR1 reads KGHSH; CDR2 reads LQKENI. Deletions cut 6 bases from V and 0 bases from J, with 15 bases between. The CDR3 has 16 amino acids. This CDR3 reads CASSTGQLTSGNTIYF. CDR3 coding DNA: TGTGCCAGCTCGACAGGACAGCTCACCTCTGGAAACACCATATATTTT. Based on the CDR3 plus reference TRBV18 and TRBJ1-3, the full variable domain is NAGVMQNPRHLVRRRGQEARLRCSPMKGHSHVYWYRQLPEEGLKFMVYLQKENIIDESGMPKERFSAEFPKEGPSILRIQQVVRGDSAAYFCASSTGQLTSGNTIYFGEGSWLTVV.

This clone was detected only once. The chain combines TRBV18 with TRBJ1-3; possibly TRBD1 for D (6 bases). This CDR3 comprises 15 residues. Looked up from germline, CDR1 is KGHSH and CDR2 is LQKENI. Between the trimmed V and J ends, which lost 2 bases and 0 bases, there was a span of 8 bases. In nucleotides, the CDR3 is TGTGCCAGCTCACCAGCAGGGGCCTCTGGAAACACCATATATTTT. This gives the protein CASSPAGASGNTIYF.

J is TRBJ1-2 and V is TRBV25-1; 9 bases align to TRBD1. This CDR3 is built from 16 residues. V trimming: 3 bases; J trimming: 4 bases; junction bases outside the gene matches: 9. CDR1 is MGHDK and CDR2 is SYGVNS in the germline V gene. CDR3 sequence (DNA): TGTGCCAGCAGTGAGACTCGGACAGGGGACCTCTATGGCTACACCTTC. Residues: CASSETRTGDLYGYTF.

The chain is built from TRBV11-2 and TRBJ2-7; 10 bases agree with TRBD2. V lost 3 bases and J lost 3; bases outside the gene matches: 5. The CDR3 totals 15 residues. The germline V gene encodes CDR1 SGHAT and CDR2 FQNNGV. The CDR3 is CASSFWLAGGYEQYV. As DNA, the CDR3 is TGTGCCAGCAGCTTCTGGTTAGCGGGGGGCTACGAGCAGTACGTC.

This clone occurred a few times. The V and J genes are TRBV6-5 and TRBJ2-7, with D hard to call. The CDR3 covers 14 residues. The ends were cut back, 6 bases at V and 0 bases at J, with 12 bases in the middle. Germline values: CDR1 MNHEY, CDR2 SVGAGI. CDR3 in DNA: TGTGCCAGCAGCTTACACAAACCCTCCTACGAGCAGTACGTC. Its translation is CASSLHKPSYEQYV.

The gene calls are TRBV7-2 and TRBJ2-7, with D possibly TRBD2 on 5 matching bases. Per the germline V gene, CDR1 is SGHTA and CDR2 is FQGNSA. V was trimmed by 2 bases and J by 6 bases, leaving 14 bases between them. CDR3 length: 14 residues. In DNA form, the CDR3 reads TGTGCCAGCAGCTTAAGTAGCAGGAGGAGCGAGCAGTACTTC. Protein sequence: CASSLSSRRSEQYF.

The chain employs TRBV27 and TRBJ2-1; 12 bases are a match to TRBD2. V lost 4 bases, J lost 5 bases, and 12 bases stayed unmatched. The CDR3 extends over 18 amino acids. Germline V CDR1 and CDR2: MNHEY, SMNVEV (reference sequence). The CDR3 coding sequence is TGTGCCAGCAGTTCGCGGACTAGCGGGGCACTCAACAACAATGAGCAGTTCTTC. Residues: CASSSRTSGALNNNEQFF.

The chain carries TRBV7-9 and TRBJ1-6; TRBD1 matches 8 bases. Trimming at V came to 5 bases and at J to 10 bases, leaving 10 bases not matched to a gene. The CDR3 spans 15 residues. CDR1 is SEHNR, CDR2 FQNEAQ, per germline (reference sequence). The CDR3 loop reads CASSPPGQGSSPLHF. Here the CDR3 DNA reads TGTGCCAGCAGCCCACCCGGACAGGGAAGCTCACCCCTCCACTTT.

This clone was recorded only once. This chain joins TRBV5-1 and TRBJ2-3; maybe TRBD2 (6 bases). The CDR3 is 16 amino acids. V was cut by 4 bases and J by 1 base, with 16 bases left in between. Germline V gene sequence: CDR1 SGHRS, CDR2 YFSETQ. The CDR3 nucleotides read TGCGCCAGCAGCCTCCGACAGACTAGTGGCACAGATACGCAGTATTTT. Protein sequence: CASSLRQTSGTDTQYF.

The rearrangement joins TRBV5-1 to TRBJ2-3; TRBD1 matches 9 bases. V lost 5 bases and J lost 9; bases outside the gene matches: 13. This CDR3 spans 15 amino acids. CDR1 and CDR2 (germline): SGHRS, YFSETQ. This chain's CDR3 is CASSRTGGSSETQYF. CDR3 bases: TGCGCCAGCAGTCGTACAGGGGGCTCCTCCGAAACGCAGTATTTT.

The rearrangement joins TRBV7-3 to TRBJ2-3; possibly TRBD2 for D (6 bases). Germline loops: CDR1 SGHTA, CDR2 FQGTGA. The V end was cut by 2 bases, the J end by 1 base, with 7 bases between. The CDR3 contains 14 residues. The CDR3 sequence is CASSLWRGTDTQYF. CDR3 in DNA: TGTGCCAGCAGCTTATGGAGGGGCACAGATACGCAGTATTTT.

This clone has just a few counts. The J gene is TRBJ1-1, the V gene TRBV10-3, with 7 bases lining up with TRBD1. Germline V gives CDR1 ENHRY, CDR2 SYGVKD. This CDR3 region has 14 residues. Unmatched junction bases numbered 12, after V lost 6 bases and J lost 8 bases. The CDR3 nucleotides read TGTGCCATCAGCGCTGGGACAGCCCGAGGAGAAGCTTTCTTT. Translation gives CAISAGTARGEAFF.

The rearrangement joins TRBV27 to TRBJ2-3, with D possibly matching TRBD1 (6 bases). The germline CDR1 and CDR2 sequences are MNHEY and SMNVEV (reference sequence). The V end lost 2 bases, the J end lost 7 bases, and 16 bases lay between the germline ends. This CDR3 is 15 amino acids long. CDR3 region: CASSLGGHLPNTQYF. DNA for the CDR3: TGTGCCAGCAGTTTAGGGGGACATCTTCCGAATACGCAGTATTTT.

The rearrangement uses TRBV10-3 and TRBJ1-6; D is ambiguous. The V gene lost 4 bases and the J gene lost 8 bases, with 6 bases spanning the gap. Germline CDR1 and CDR2: ENHRY and SYGVKD. There are 12 residues in the CDR3. Here the CDR3 reads CAISARDSPLHF. DNA of the CDR3: TGTGCCATCAGTGCTCGGGATTCACCCCTCCACTTT.

This sequence joins TRBV27 and TRBJ2-5, with 7 bases lining up with TRBD1. V dropped 9 bases and J dropped 1; count of bases not matched to a gene: 17. CDR3 size: 17 residues. From germline, CDR1 is MNHEY and CDR2 SMNVEV (reference sequence). In DNA, the CDR3 is TGTGCCAGTGATCAGGGGGTAAGATTTGTGTCCCAAGAGACCCAGTACTTC. Amino acid sequence: CASDQGVRFVSQETQYF.